This T cell receptor beta chain was obtained from a study of blood T cells in healthy people across ages (dated by TCRdb to between 2014 and 2017). Broadly, across the study: In model experiments, template switching captured about one uniquely barcoded TCR beta cDNA molecule for every two T cells. To track age-related changes in TCR beta repertoire diversity, the study relied on deep sequencing normalized with unique cDNA molecular identifiers. The donors were divided into four age groups: young (average roughly 17 years), middle-aged (approximately 42), aged (approximately 62) and long-lived (roughly 82). Donors of different ages were randomly distributed across sequencing lanes to avoid experimental bias. The study analyzed two additional independent replicas of 1 million unique cDNA reads from the same blood draw for two donors, one aged 18 to 29 and one aged 80 or older.

Worth noting for this clonotype: The clone's antigen remains unknown. The input lacks base qualities; no much larger clone sits a single base away.

From the cysteine through the phenylalanine, the CDR3 covers 15 amino acids. Only the CDR3 part of the read is kept: 45 bases, read in frame from the first base. Trimming accounts for 0 bases at V and 9 bases at J, while the number of junction bases matched to no gene is 10. The germline V gene yields SGHTA for CDR1 and FQGNSA for CDR2. To prepare the library, 5' RACE was applied. The reads were generated on an Illumina HiSeq 2500. A second PCR of roughly 7 to 12 cycles was performed with a sample-barcoded 5' primer and a J-beta primer mix. A template-switch 5' adaptor carrying 12 random nucleotides introduced a unique molecular identifier onto each TCR beta cDNA molecule. At least 2.5 million CDR3-containing paired-end reads were obtained from each sample. First-strand cDNA was synthesized from all RNA with the Mint cDNA synthesis kit, primed by a TRBC-specific oligonucleotide. After uracil-DNA glycosylase treatment, a first 18-cycle PCR used universal primers M1SS and BC2_uni_R on all cDNA. In the authors' own workflow: Each sample was normalized by randomly selecting 1 million high-quality reads, each carrying a distinct molecular identifier. Reads with shared molecular identifiers were discarded instead of being binned into consensus sequences. MiTCR, set to a Q25 quality threshold and the strictest error-elimination algorithm, was used for CDR3 identification, clonotype clustering and error correction. A nonparametric unseen species model with Euler transformation was used to estimate a lower bound on total TCR beta diversity. TCRdb reran the public reads through fastp at Q25 and MiXCR, keeping productive beta chains. Every distinct CDR3 protein forms one entry, paired with its most common genes and DNA. The V and J calls shown here were made by TCRdb, not taken from the authors' results. Counted in this sample were roughly 800,000 distinct CDR3 sequences; 55% to 75% of them appeared once. The ten largest clones take up approximately 20% of the sample.

Systemically healthy Caucasian individuals from Russia, roughly 40 in total and aged about 6 to 90 years, were included as donors. Each donor gave ten milliliters of peripheral blood, collected into EDTA-treated Vacutainer tubes. Ficoll-Paque density-gradient centrifugation was used to isolate PBMCs, with at least 6 million obtained per sample. Trizol reagent was used to extract total RNA from PBMCs, with at least 6 micrograms per sample. The percentages of naive CD45RAhigh/CD27high T cells were determined by flow cytometry on a PBMC aliquot from every donor. General findings and caveats noted by the study authors: Because donor CMV infection status was unknown, age-related changes in expanded clonotypes were potentially confounded. Compared with the aged group, more naive CD4+ T cells, fewer expanded clones and increased TCR diversity were shown by the long-lived group, suggesting age selection. Estimates of total diversity based on one million sequenced T cells were regarded as lower bounds and as underestimates. There was a strong correlation between observed TCR beta diversity and the percentage of naive T cells measured by flow cytometry. Because profiling used bulk unsorted PBMCs, naive and antigen-experienced compartments could not be compared conclusively. Observed TCR beta diversity per million T cells fell roughly linearly with age, and a significant reduction was already apparent by age around 40.

Source material: blood. The chain joins TRBV7-2 to TRBJ2-5; 7 bases in between match TRBD1. The receptor was isolated from a man aged 25-40 years in good health. The CDR3 protein is CASSLAWTGPGAQYF. The nucleotides read TGTGCCAGCAGCTTAGCGTGGACAGGCCCTGGGGCCCAGTACTTC.